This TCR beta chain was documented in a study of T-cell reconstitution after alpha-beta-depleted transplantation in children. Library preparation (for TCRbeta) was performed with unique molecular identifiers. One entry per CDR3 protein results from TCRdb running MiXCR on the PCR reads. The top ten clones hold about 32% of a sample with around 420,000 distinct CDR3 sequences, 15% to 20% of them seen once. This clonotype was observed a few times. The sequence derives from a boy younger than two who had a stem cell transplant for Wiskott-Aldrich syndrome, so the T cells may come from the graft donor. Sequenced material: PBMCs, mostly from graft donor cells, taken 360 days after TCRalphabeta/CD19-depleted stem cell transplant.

The CDR3 region has the DNA TGTGCCAGCAGCCCTGGCAGGAGTAGGAACACTGAAGCTTTCTTT. Translated, it gives CASSPGRSRNTEAFF. J is TRBJ1-1 and V is TRBV5-8; D gene unclear. With 4 bases removed from V and 1 base from J, the gap between germline ends came to 14 bases. This CDR3 region has 15 residues. The germline V gene has CDR1 SGHTS and CDR2 YDEGEE.